This entry lists 3 T cell receptor beta chains sequenced from one sample in a study of blood T cell repertoires in COVID-19 (dated by TCRdb to 2018 to 2020). Library generation was performed with the immunoSEQ multiplex PCR assay. The source is immuneACCESS, and TCRdb retained only in-frame sequences with V and J called. Part of the clones is not carried over; for the studies checked, unresolved V genes explain less than half of this, and the remainder is unexplained. The sample profile shows 210,000 or so clones; roughly 90% of them were found once. Of the sample, over 2% falls within the top ten clones. Sample: peripheral blood. The receptors shown here come from a woman in her forties or fifties with acute or convalescent COVID-19.

The rearrangement links TRBV10-2 to TRBJ2-3; 7 bases fit TRBD2. After removal of 10 bases from V and 1 base from J, the junction contained 5 bases not matched to a gene. Germline-derived CDR1 and CDR2 are WSHSY and SAAADI. This CDR3 has 13 amino acids. CDR3 DNA sequence: TGCGCCACCAGGGAGGGAGGCACAGATACGCAGTATTTT. Translation gives CATREGGTDTQYF.

The chain joins TRBV25-1 to TRBJ2-4; TRBD2 matches at 11 bases. This CDR3 is built from 18 residues. The ends lost 2 bases at V and 3 bases at J; junction bases unmatched: 9. The germline V gene encodes CDR1 MGHDK and CDR2 SYGVNS. Written as DNA, the CDR3 is TGTGCCAGCAGTGAAAGGGTAGCGGGGGGGCTCGACAAAAACATTCAGTACTTC. Its translation is CASSERVAGGLDKNIQYF.

The table lists this clone with a few counts. The J gene is TRBJ2-5, the V gene TRBV3-1 (or the pseudogene TRBV3-2); D is unresolved. The CDR3 consists of 15 residues. V was shortened by 4 bases and J by 2 bases, with 14 bases between the two germline ends. Germline V lookup: CDR1 LGHDT, CDR2 YNNKEL (reference sequence). The CDR3 DNA follows: TGTGCCAGCAGCCCCTTAGGTGCGGAGCAAGAGACCCAGTACTTC. Its protein is CASSPLGAEQETQYF.